This record covers a single T cell receptor beta chain. The antigen this receptor binds is unknown. Within one base of it there is no much larger clone, and no base qualities were kept. CDR1 LNHNV and CDR2 YYDKDF are derived from the germline V gene (reference sequence). The V end loses 0 bases and the J end loses 2 bases, and a stretch of 16 bases separates them. From the cysteine up to the phenylalanine, the CDR3 has a length of 17 residues. The CDR3 DNA has 51 bases and is translated from base 1. Donors were a few dozen systemically healthy Caucasian individuals from Russia aged roughly 6 to 100 years. Each donor gave 9 to 10 milliliters of peripheral blood, collected into EDTA-treated Vacutainer tubes. Ficoll-Paque density-gradient centrifugation was used to isolate PBMCs, with at least 7 million per sample. Trizol reagent was used to extract total RNA from PBMCs, with at least 5.5 micrograms per sample. For every donor, flow cytometry on a PBMC aliquot measured the percentage of naive CD45RAhigh/CD27high T cells.

The data were taken from a study of blood T cells in healthy people across ages (dated by TCRdb to the mid-2010s). With respect to the entire study: Template switching captured roughly one uniquely barcoded TCR beta cDNA molecule per two T cells in model experiments. Age-related changes in TCR beta repertoire diversity were measured in the study by deep sequencing normalized with unique cDNA molecular identifiers. The donors were divided into four age groups: young (average approximately 17 years), middle-aged (about 39), aged (about 60) and long-lived (approximately 74). To avoid experimental bias, donors of different ages were randomly spread across the sequencing lanes. Using the same blood draw, the study looked at two additional independent replicas of 1 million unique cDNA reads for two donors, one aged 18 to 29 and the other aged 80 or older.

The full study reports these points: Conclusive comparison of naive and antigen-experienced compartments was prevented by the profiling of bulk unsorted PBMCs. Estimates of total diversity based on one million sequenced T cells were considered lower bounds and underestimates. As age increased, observed TCR beta diversity per million T cells dropped in a roughly linear way, and a significant reduction was already evident by age 40. Because the CMV infection status of the donors was unknown, age-related changes in expanded clonotypes may potentially have been confounded. The percentage of naive T cells measured by flow cytometry correlated strongly with observed TCR beta diversity. The long-lived group showed more naive CD4+ T cells, fewer expanded clones and increased TCR diversity than the aged group, suggesting age selection.

The receptor library was made with 5' RACE. These reads were obtained on an Illumina HiSeq 2500. A second roughly 6 to 11 cycle PCR used a sample-barcoded 5' primer and a J-beta primer mix. A template-switch 5' adaptor carrying 12 random nucleotides introduced a unique molecular identifier onto each TCR beta cDNA molecule. At least 2.5 million CDR3-containing paired-end reads were obtained from each sample. All of the RNA was converted into first-strand cDNA using the Mint cDNA synthesis kit, with a TRBC-specific oligonucleotide serving as the primer. All cDNA was treated with uracil-DNA glycosylase and then went through a first 18-cycle PCR with the universal primers M1SS and BC2_uni_R. As for how the authors treated the data: Normalization of each sample was performed by random selection of 1 million high-quality reads, each carrying a distinct molecular identifier. Reads with shared molecular identifiers were discarded instead of being binned into consensus sequences. CDR3 identification, clonotype clustering and error correction used MiTCR with a Q25 quality threshold and the strictest error-elimination algorithm. A nonparametric unseen species model with Euler transformation was used to estimate a lower bound on total TCR beta diversity. TCRdb handled the public reads itself, with Q25 trimming in fastp and clone calling in MiXCR, and kept productive beta chains. Rows with a matching CDR3 protein are joined into one entry that keeps the most common DNA and genes. It is TCRdb's table, rather than the study itself, that gives the V and J calls and clone size. This sample holds approximately 1.5 million distinct CDR3 sequences; roughly 43% were observed only once. Less than 5% of the sample is in the top ten clones.

Rearrangement joined TRBV15 to TRBJ1-2, with no confidently assigned D gene. What was sequenced was blood. The clonotype comes from a woman between 18 and 30 years old in good health. The sequence in DNA is TGTGCCACCAGCAGAGATGGGTGGAGGATGAGGAACTATGGCTACACCTTC. This gives the protein CATSRDGWRMRNYGYTF. Beyond the CDR3, the reference TRBV15 and TRBJ1-2 genes provide the residues; the full variable domain reads: DAMVIQNPRYQVTQFGKPVTLSCSQTLNHNVMYWYQQKSSQAPKLLFHYYDKDFNNEADTPDNFQSRRPNTSFCFLDIRSPGLGDTAMYLCATSRDGWRMRNYGYTFGSGTRLTVV.